This entry lists 9 T cell receptor beta chains sequenced from one sample in a study of cytomegalovirus exposure and HLA in healthy donors. With 60 Vbeta and 13 Jbeta primers, the PCR was carried out. Repertoires were generated with immunoSEQ multiplex PCR, while TCRdb's copy carries only in-frame clones and drops some. The sample includes about 160,000 clones, under 80% of them seen just once. Source material: PBMCs. These receptors were taken from a woman aged 25 to 39 in good health and CMV-seronegative.

Only a few counts were recorded for this clone. The rearrangement joins TRBV5-1 to TRBJ1-1; TRBD1 agrees at 9 bases. The junction had 7 bases not matched to a gene; V was cut back by 0 bases and J by 10 bases. Germline CDR1 reads SGHRS; CDR2 reads YFSETQ. This CDR3 region has 14 residues. The CDR3 nucleotides are TGCGCCAGCAGCTTGGGGGACAGGGTAAAAATAGCTTTCTTT. Translating it yields CASSLGDRVKIAFF.

The chain joins TRBV7-7 to TRBJ2-5; 9 positions agree with TRBD2. Germline CDR1 SSHAT, CDR2 FNYEAQ (reference sequence). The CDR3 contains 14 residues. V lost 8 bases to trimming and J lost 4 bases; unmatched junction nucleotides: 8. CDR3 region: CASARGGLGETQYF. The CDR3 region has the DNA TGTGCCAGCGCGCGGGGGGGCCTAGGAGAGACCCAGTACTTC.

This chain joins TRBV7-2 and TRBJ1-2; no firm D call. The CDR3 totals 13 residues. V gave up 1 base and J gave up 5 bases, with 8 bases separating them. Germline CDR1 reads SGHTA; CDR2 reads FQGNSA. The CDR3 DNA sequence: TGTGCCAGCAGCTTAGTCGCCGGGTATGGCTACACCTTC. Encoded protein: CASSLVAGYGYTF.

This chain links TRBV6-5 with TRBJ1-2; no reliable D call. This CDR3 region has 13 residues. The V and J ends lost 2 bases and 7 bases respectively, with 11 bases between them. Germline values: CDR1 MNHEY, CDR2 SVGAGI. The CDR3 here is CASSYRLSAGYTF. The CDR3 DNA follows: TGTGCCAGCAGTTACCGGTTGTCCGCTGGCTACACCTTC.

Of note for this clone: One end of the junction is discordant with germline, which a read error may explain. The chain recombines TRBV19 with TRBJ2-3; weak D call: TRBD2 (5 bases). Germline V lookup: CDR1 LNHDA, CDR2 SQIVND (reference sequence). The CDR3 loop spans 13 amino acids. The CDR3: CASSLERFSEQYF. CDR3 nucleotides: TGTGCCAGTAGTCTAGAGCGGTTTTCTGAGCAGTATTTT.

This clone was detected only a few times. The chain recombines TRBV13 with TRBJ2-2; D is unresolved. V was pared by 6 bases and J by 5 bases, with 7 bases between. Germline V CDR1 and CDR2: PRHDT, FYEKMQ (reference sequence). CDR3 size: 12 residues. This CDR3 is CASRRYTGELFF. CDR3 sequence (DNA): TGTGCCAGCAGGAGATATACCGGGGAGCTGTTTTTT.

This chain links TRBV4-1 with TRBJ1-5, with D unresolved. V dropped 3 bases and J dropped 3 bases, with 18 bases sitting between them. CDR3 length equals 17 residues. Germline CDR1 and CDR2: MGHRA and YSYEKL. CDR3 bases: TGCGCCAGCAGCCACGACGGAGGAATCAACCTCAATCAGCCCCAGCATTTT. Encoded protein: CASSHDGGINLNQPQHF.

The chain couples TRBV5-6 to TRBJ1-2; D remains ambiguous. Per germline, CDR1 SGHDT and CDR2 YYEEEE. Trimming shortened V by 0 bases and J by 4 bases, and 4 bases separated the two germline ends. CDR3 length: 12 residues. The CDR3 nucleotides read TGTGCCAGCAGCTTGGCAGTCTATGGCTACACCTTC. It yields the protein CASSLAVYGYTF.

This CDR3 reads CASSLYSGGLTGELFF. The DNA of the CDR3 is TGTGCCAGCAGCTTATACAGCGGGGGACTCACCGGGGAGCTGTTTTTT. The V and J genes are TRBV7-3 and TRBJ2-2; 8 nucleotides match TRBD2. This CDR3 comprises 16 residues. V trimming: 2 bases; J trimming: 4 bases; junction bases outside the gene matches: 6. Germline CDR1 is SGHTA and CDR2 is FQGTGA.